The next 10 T cell receptor beta chains were all read from a single sample in a study of blood T cell repertoires in COVID-19 (dated by TCRdb to the early 2020s). To prepare the library, the immunoSEQ multiplex PCR assay was applied. Imported from immuneACCESS, the table was reduced by TCRdb to in-frame sequences with V and J called. These copies leave out some clones; in studies compared against another copy, an unresolved V gene accounts for under half, and the cause of the remainder is not known. The sample data list about 49,000 clones, and 81% of these were observed just once. Together, the top ten hold approximately 20% of the sample. The material sequenced was peripheral blood. The receptors come from a woman of 80 years or more with COVID-19, enrolled during active disease.

J is TRBJ2-3 and V is TRBV19; D is unresolved. This CDR3 has 13 residues. Trimming shortened V by 7 bases and J by 1 base, and 9 bases separated the two germline ends. CDR1 and CDR2 from the germline V gene are LNHDA and SQIVND (reference sequence). CDR3 loop: CASKGEGTDTQYF. The CDR3 DNA is TGTGCCAGTAAAGGAGAGGGCACAGATACGCAGTATTTT. The whole variable domain, remainder taken from reference TRBV19 and TRBJ2-3, is DGGITQSPKYLFRKEGQNVTLSCEQNLNHDAMYWYRQDPGQGLRLIYYSQIVNDFQKGDIAEGYSVSREKKESFPLTVTSAQKNPTAFYLCASKGEGTDTQYFGPGTRLTVL.

V is TRBV19 and J is TRBJ2-6; 14 nucleotides align to TRBD2. This CDR3 spans 17 amino acids. Germline trimming cut 9 bases from V and 3 bases from J; bases unmatched to any gene: 7. Germline V gene lookup returns CDR1 LNHDA and CDR2 SQIVND (reference sequence). In DNA form, the CDR3 reads TGTGCCAGCGCGGGACTAGCGGGAGTTCTTGGGGCCAACGTCCTGACTTTC. This translates into CASAGLAGVLGANVLTF.

The chain uses TRBV20-1 and TRBJ2-1; unclear D gene. V dropped 3 bases and J dropped 7 bases, with 4 bases sitting between them. The CDR3 contains 10 residues. Germline CDR1 DFQATT, CDR2 SNEGSKA (reference sequence). The CDR3: CSARSNEQFF. The DNA of the CDR3 is TGCAGTGCTAGGTCTAATGAGCAGTTCTTC.

The chain joins TRBV5-6 to TRBJ2-3; 10 nucleotides agree with TRBD2. Trimming removed 2 bases from V and 6 bases from J; junction bases left unmatched: 9. The CDR3 extends over 16 amino acids. Germline CDR1 reads SGHDT; CDR2 reads YYEEEE. CDR3 sequence: CASSFSPSGRGDTQYF. CDR3 nucleotides: TGTGCCAGCAGCTTTTCTCCCAGCGGGAGGGGTGATACGCAGTATTTT.

This clone was found once. V usage is TRBV5-8 and J usage is TRBJ2-1, with D uncertain. This CDR3 contains 13 residues. Germline-derived CDR1 and CDR2 are SGHTS and YDEGEE. Trimming stripped 3 bases from V and 7 bases from J, with 11 bases between. CDR3 DNA: TGTGCCAGCAGCTCAGTCCTCAGAAATGAGCAGTTCTTC. It encodes CASSSVLRNEQFF.

This chain uses TRBV4-2 with TRBJ2-5, with 7 positions matching TRBD2. The J segment lost 2 bases and the V segment lost 4 bases, leaving 16 bases of the junction unmatched. The CDR3 is 18 residues long. The V gene's germline CDR1 is LGHNA and CDR2 YNFKEQ. In DNA form, the CDR3 reads TGTGCCAGCAGCCCGAAGCCCCTCTCGGGACTACAACAAGAGACCCAGTACTTC. It codes for CASSPKPLSGLQQETQYF.

CDR3: CASSYSRQTFSYEQYF. DNA of the CDR3: TGTGCCAGCAGTTACAGCCGACAGACGTTCTCCTACGAGCAGTACTTC. V is TRBV6-2 or TRBV6-3 and J is TRBJ2-7; perhaps TRBD1 as D (5 bases). Germline CDR1 reads MNHEY; CDR2 reads SVGEGT. The CDR3 has 16 residues. The ends were cut back, 2 bases at V and 0 bases at J, with 14 bases in the middle.

The chain has TRBV6-6 and TRBJ2-3; 13 positions agree with TRBD2. Germline CDR1 MNHNY, CDR2 SVGAGI (reference sequence). V was clipped by 5 bases and J by 2 bases; unmatched bases: 13. The length of the CDR3 is 19 residues. The CDR3 loop reads CASSHTPPGTSGATDTQYF. CDR3 in DNA: TGTGCCAGCAGTCACACCCCCCCTGGGACTAGCGGGGCCACAGATACGCAGTATTTT.

The chain has TRBV10-3 and TRBJ2-3, with D maybe TRBD1 (5 bases). The CDR3 consists of 14 residues. Looked up from germline, CDR1 is ENHRY and CDR2 is SYGVKD. Deletions cut 2 bases from V and 6 bases from J, with 12 bases between. CDR3 coding DNA: TGTGCCATCAGTGAGGGGTCAGGGATGGATACGCAGTATTTT. Encoded protein: CAISEGSGMDTQYF.

The V gene is TRBV9, the J gene TRBJ2-3; D is ambiguous. Germline V gene lookup returns CDR1 SGDLS and CDR2 YYNGEE. This CDR3 spans 15 amino acids. V was clipped by 4 bases and J by 1 base, with 13 bases between them. CDR3 coding DNA: TGTGCCAGCAGCCCTCTCCCAGAGGGCACAGATACGCAGTATTTT. It codes for CASSPLPEGTDTQYF.